The clone carrying this T cell receptor (beta chain) was detected a few times. The target antigen is unknown. These data are taken from a study of CD8 T cells in ankylosing spondylitis. Study-level results: The clones that were linked to disease were reported to be significantly enriched in matched synovial fluid samples from ankylosing spondylitis patients.

Germline V gives CDR1 SGHRS, CDR2 YFSETQ. Trimming took off 1 base at V and 4 bases at J, with 9 bases between the two ends. The CDR3 covers 14 residues. TCRdb passed the 5' RACE reads through MiXCR, listing each CDR3 protein once. The sample shows 250,000 to 350,000 distinct CDR3 sequences, roughly 20% of them seen only once. The chain recombines TRBV5-1 with TRBJ1-5, with D unclear. The clonotype was recovered from a male donor with ankylosing spondylitis or in good health (not recorded which). Sequencing was performed on blood, either unsorted or a sorted T cell fraction (not recorded which). The CDR3 sequence is CASSLNGVNQPQHF. The CDR3 region has the DNA TGCGCCAGCAGCTTGAACGGTGTGAATCAGCCCCAGCATTTT.